The text below deals with one T cell receptor beta chain. These data belong to a study of OX40 agonist ivuxolimab in advanced cancers. Clones were read by immunoSEQ multiplex PCR, and TCRdb kept only the in-frame ones, dropping some. The sample consists of some 5,100 clones, roughly 90% of them appearing once. Prior autoimmune disease or systemic immunosuppression barred patients. This clonotype was sampled from an adult with an advanced solid tumor such as melanoma, head and neck, liver or kidney cancer. Sequenced here: CD4+ or CD8+ T cells sorted from blood, sampled in a trial of the OX40 agonist ivuxolimab.

CDR3 protein: CASRTEAGLLETQYF. The CDR3, as DNA: TGTGCCAGCAGGACAGAGGCGGGACTATTGGAGACCCAGTACTTC. The V call is TRBV6-1, the J call TRBJ2-5, with 7 bases that match TRBD2. The trim removed 6 bases at V and 5 bases at J, leaving 12 bases unmatched. The CDR3 covers 15 residues. Germline CDR1 is MNHNS and CDR2 is SASEGT.